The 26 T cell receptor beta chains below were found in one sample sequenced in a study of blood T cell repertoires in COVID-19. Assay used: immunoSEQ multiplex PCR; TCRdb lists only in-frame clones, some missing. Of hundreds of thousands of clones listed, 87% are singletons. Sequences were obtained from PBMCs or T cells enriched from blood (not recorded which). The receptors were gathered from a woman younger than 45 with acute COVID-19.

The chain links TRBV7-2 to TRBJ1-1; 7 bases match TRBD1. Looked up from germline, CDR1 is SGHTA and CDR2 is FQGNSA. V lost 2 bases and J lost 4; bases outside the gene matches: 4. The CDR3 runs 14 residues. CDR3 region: CASSLPGGGTEAFF. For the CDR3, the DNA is TGTGCCAGCAGCTTACCAGGGGGTGGCACTGAAGCTTTCTTT.

CDR3 loop: CASSLQGRDTEAFF. The CDR3 region has the DNA TGTGCCAGCTCCCTTCAGGGAAGAGACACTGAAGCTTTCTTT. This chain uses TRBV18 with TRBJ1-1; the D gene is possibly TRBD1 (5 bases). V was cut by 6 bases and J by 3 bases, with 14 bases left in between. CDR3 length: 14 amino acids. Germline V gene data show CDR1 as KGHSH and CDR2 as LQKENI.

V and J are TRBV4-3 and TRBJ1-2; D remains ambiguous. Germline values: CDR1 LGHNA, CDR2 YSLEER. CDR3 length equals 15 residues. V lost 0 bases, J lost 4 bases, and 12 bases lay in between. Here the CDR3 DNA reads TGCGCCAGCAGCCAAGAAGGGAGGGCCCTCTATGGCTACACCTTC. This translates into CASSQEGRALYGYTF.

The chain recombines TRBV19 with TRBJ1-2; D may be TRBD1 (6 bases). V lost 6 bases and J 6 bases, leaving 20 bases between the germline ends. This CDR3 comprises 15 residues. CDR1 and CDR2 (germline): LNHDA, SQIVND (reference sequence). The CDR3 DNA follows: TGTGCCAGTAGGGGGCAGGGGAATAAGTGGAATGGCTACACCTTC. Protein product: CASRGQGNKWNGYTF.

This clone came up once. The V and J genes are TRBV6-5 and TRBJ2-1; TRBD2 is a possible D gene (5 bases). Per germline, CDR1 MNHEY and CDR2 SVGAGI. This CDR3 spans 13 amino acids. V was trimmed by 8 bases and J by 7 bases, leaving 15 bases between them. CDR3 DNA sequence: TGTGCCAGCTCCCGGGAACGCATAAATGAGCAGTTCTTC. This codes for CASSRERINEQFF.

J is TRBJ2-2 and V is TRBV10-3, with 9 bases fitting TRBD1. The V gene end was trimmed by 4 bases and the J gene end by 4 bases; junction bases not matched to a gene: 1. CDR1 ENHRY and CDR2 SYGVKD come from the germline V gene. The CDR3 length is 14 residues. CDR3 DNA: TGTGCCATCAGTGTGACAGGGGGCACCGGGGAGCTGTTTTTT. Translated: CAISVTGGTGELFF.

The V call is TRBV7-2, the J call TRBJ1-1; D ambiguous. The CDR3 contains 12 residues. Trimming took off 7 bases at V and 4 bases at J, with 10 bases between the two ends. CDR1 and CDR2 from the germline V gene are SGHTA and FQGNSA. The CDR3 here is CASNRAGTEAFF. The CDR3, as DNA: TGTGCCAGCAACCGAGCGGGCACTGAAGCTTTCTTT.

Here the CDR3 DNA reads TGCGCCAGCAGCGGCAGGGAATCCTCAACTAATGAAAAACTGTTTTTT. It yields the protein CASSGRESSTNEKLFF. V and J are TRBV5-1 and TRBJ1-4, with D possibly matching TRBD1 (5 bases). With 4 bases removed from V and 0 bases from J, the gap between germline ends came to 13 bases. The CDR3 has 16 amino acids. Germline V gene data show CDR1 as SGHRS and CDR2 as YFSETQ.

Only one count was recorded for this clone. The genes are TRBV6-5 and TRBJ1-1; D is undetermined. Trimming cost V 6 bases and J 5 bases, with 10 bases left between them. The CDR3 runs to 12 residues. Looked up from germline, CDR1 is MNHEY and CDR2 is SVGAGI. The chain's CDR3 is CASSLVGTEAFF. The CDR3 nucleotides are TGTGCCAGCAGCCTCGTCGGGACTGAAGCTTTCTTT.

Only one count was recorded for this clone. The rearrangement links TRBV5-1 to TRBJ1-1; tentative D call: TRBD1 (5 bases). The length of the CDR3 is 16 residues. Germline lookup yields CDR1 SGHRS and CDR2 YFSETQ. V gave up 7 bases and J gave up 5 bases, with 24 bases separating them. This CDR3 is CASARSQGGSGTEAFF. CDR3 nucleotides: TGCGCCAGCGCGAGGTCGCAGGGCGGGAGTGGGACTGAAGCTTTCTTT.

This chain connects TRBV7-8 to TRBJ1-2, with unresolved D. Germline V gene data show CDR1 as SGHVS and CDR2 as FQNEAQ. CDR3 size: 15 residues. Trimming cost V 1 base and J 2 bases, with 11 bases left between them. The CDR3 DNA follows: TGTGCCAGCAGCTTAGTTTACAGCGGAAACTATGGCTACACCTTC. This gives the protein CASSLVYSGNYGYTF.

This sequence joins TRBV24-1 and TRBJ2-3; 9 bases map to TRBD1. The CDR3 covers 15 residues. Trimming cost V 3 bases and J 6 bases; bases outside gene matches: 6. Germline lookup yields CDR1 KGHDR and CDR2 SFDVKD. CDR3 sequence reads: CATSDARQGGDTQYF. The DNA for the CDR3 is TGTGCCACCAGTGATGCGAGACAGGGGGGGGATACGCAGTATTTT.

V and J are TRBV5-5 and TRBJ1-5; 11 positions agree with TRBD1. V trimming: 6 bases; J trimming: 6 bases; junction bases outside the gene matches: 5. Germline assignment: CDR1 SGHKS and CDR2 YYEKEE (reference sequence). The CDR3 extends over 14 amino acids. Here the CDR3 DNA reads TGTGCCAGCAACGCGGGGACAGGGGGTCAGCCCCAGCATTTT. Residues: CASNAGTGGQPQHF.

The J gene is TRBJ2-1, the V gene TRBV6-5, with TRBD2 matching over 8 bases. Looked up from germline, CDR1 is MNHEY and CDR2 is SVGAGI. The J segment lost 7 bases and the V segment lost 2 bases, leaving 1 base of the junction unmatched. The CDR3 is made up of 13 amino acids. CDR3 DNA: TGTGCCAGCAGTTACCAGCGGGGGAATGAGCAGTTCTTC. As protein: CASSYQRGNEQFF.

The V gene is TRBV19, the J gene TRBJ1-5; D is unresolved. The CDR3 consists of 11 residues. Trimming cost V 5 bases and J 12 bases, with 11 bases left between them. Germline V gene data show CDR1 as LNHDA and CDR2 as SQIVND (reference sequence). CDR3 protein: CASSQLLNQHF. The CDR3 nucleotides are TGTGCCAGTAGTCAACTCCTGAACCAGCATTTT.

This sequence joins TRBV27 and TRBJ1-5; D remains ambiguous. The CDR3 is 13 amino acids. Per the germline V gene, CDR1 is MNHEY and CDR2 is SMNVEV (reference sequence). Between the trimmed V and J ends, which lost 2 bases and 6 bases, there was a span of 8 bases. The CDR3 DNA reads TGTGCCAGCAGTTTACGCGGGGTTCAGCCCCAGCATTTT. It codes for CASSLRGVQPQHF.

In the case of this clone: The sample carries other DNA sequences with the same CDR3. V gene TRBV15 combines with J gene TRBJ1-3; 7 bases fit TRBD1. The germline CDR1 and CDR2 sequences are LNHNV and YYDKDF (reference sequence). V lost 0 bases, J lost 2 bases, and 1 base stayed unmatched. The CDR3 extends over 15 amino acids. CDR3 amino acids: CATSRDRGTGNTIYF. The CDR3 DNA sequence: TGTGCCACCAGCAGAGACAGGGGGACTGGAAACACCATATATTTT.

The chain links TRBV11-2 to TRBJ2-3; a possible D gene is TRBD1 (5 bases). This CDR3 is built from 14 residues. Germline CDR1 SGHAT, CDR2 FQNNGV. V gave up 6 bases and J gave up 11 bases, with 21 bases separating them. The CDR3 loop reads CASRFLPSGPEQYF. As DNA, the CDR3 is TGTGCCAGCAGGTTCCTACCCTCAGGGCCTGAGCAGTATTTT. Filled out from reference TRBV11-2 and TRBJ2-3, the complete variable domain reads EAGVAQSPRYKIIEKRQSVAFWCNPISGHATLYWYQQILGQGPKLLIQFQNNGVVDDSQLPKDRFSAERLKGVDSTLKIQPAKLEDSAVYLCASRFLPSGPEQYFGPGTRLTVL.

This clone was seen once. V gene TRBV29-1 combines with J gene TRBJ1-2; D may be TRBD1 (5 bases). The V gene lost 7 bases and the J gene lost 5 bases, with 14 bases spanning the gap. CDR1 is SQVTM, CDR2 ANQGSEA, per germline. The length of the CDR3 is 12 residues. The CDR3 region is CSDSTGGYGYTF. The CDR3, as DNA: TGCAGCGACTCAACGGGGGGGTATGGCTACACCTTC.

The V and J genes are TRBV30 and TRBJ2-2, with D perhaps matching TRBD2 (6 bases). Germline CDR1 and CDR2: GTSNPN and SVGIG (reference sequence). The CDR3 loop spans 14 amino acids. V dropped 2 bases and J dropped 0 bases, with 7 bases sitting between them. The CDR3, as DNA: TGTGCCTGGAGTCGACTAGCGAACACCGGGGAGCTGTTTTTT. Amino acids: CAWSRLANTGELFF.

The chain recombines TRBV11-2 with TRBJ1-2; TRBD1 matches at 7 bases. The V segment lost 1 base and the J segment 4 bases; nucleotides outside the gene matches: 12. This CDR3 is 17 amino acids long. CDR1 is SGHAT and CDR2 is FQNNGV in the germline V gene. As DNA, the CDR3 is TGTGCCAGCAGCTTAGTAAGCCTGGACAGGCCCTCCTATGGCTACACCTTC. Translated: CASSLVSLDRPSYGYTF.

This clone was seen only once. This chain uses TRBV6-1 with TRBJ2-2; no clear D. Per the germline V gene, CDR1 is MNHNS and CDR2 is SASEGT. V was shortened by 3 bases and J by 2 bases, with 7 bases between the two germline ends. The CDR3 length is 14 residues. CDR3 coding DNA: TGTGCCAGCAGTGAGGGCAGAAACACCGGGGAGCTGTTTTTT. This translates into CASSEGRNTGELFF.

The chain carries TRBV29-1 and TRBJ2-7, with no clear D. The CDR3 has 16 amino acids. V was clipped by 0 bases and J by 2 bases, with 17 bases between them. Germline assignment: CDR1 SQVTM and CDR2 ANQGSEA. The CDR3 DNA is TGCAGCGTTGAAGAAGCGCGGCAAGGCAGAGCCTACGAGCAGTACTTC. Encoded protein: CSVEEARQGRAYEQYF.

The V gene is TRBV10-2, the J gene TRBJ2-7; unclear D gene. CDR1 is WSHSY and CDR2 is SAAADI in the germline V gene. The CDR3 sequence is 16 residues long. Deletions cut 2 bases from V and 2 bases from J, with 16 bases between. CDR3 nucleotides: TGCGCCAGCAGTGAGACCTCCACAGAACCTCCCTACGAGCAGTACTTC. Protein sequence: CASSETSTEPPYEQYF.

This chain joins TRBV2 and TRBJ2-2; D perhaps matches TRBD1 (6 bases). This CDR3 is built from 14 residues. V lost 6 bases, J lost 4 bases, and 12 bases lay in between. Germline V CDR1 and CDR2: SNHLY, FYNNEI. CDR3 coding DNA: TGTGCCAGCAGGCGACGAGGGGGCACCGGGGAGCTGTTTTTT. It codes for CASRRRGGTGELFF.

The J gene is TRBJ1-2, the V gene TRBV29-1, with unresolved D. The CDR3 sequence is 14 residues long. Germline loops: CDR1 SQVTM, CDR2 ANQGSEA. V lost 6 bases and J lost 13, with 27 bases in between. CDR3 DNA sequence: TGCAGCGTACTTTCGGCGCTTGAGGTCGTGGCGATCACCTTC. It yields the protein CSVLSALEVVAITF. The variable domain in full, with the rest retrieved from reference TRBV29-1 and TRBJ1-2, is SAVISQKPSRDICQRGTSLTIQCQVDSQVTMMFWYRQQPGQSLTLIATANQGSEATYESGFVIDKFPISRPNLTFSTLTVSNMSPEDSSIYLCSVLSALEVVAITFGSGTRLTVV.